These 30 T cell receptor beta chains came from one sample sequenced in a study of cytomegalovirus exposure and HLA in healthy donors. TCRdb keeps only in-frame clones here, not all; method: immunoSEQ multiplex PCR. The profile shows 140,000 or so clones, about 89% of them singletons. The source material was PBMCs. These receptors all stem from a man between 18 and 35 years old in good health and CMV-seronegative.

This chain links TRBV11-2 with TRBJ1-1; D perhaps matches TRBD1 (6 bases). The CDR3 has 12 amino acids. The ends were cut back, 3 bases at V and 7 bases at J, with 9 bases in the middle. Germline CDR1 is SGHAT and CDR2 is FQNNGV. The CDR3 nucleotides read TGTGCCAGCAGCTTGAGGGGGATTGAAGCTTTCTTT. Amino acid sequence: CASSLRGIEAFF.

In this sample, this clone turned up once. The rearrangement links TRBV29-1 to TRBJ2-3; D is undetermined. The CDR3 loop spans 14 amino acids. The germline CDR1 and CDR2 sequences are SQVTM and ANQGSEA. V was clipped by 1 base and J by 0 bases, with 8 bases between them. DNA for the CDR3: TGCAGCGTTGAAGCTACTATTAGCACAGATACGCAGTATTTT. Protein: CSVEATISTDTQYF.

The chain joins TRBV7-9 to TRBJ1-4; no clear D gene. CDR3 length equals 16 residues. Germline lookup yields CDR1 SEHNR and CDR2 FQNEAQ (reference sequence). The germline V and J ends were trimmed by 2 bases and 1 base, with 11 bases remaining between them. Here the CDR3 reads CASSLSDRGTNEKLFF. The CDR3 bases are TGTGCCAGCAGCTTAAGCGACCGGGGAACTAATGAAAAACTGTTTTTT.

V gene TRBV7-6 combines with J gene TRBJ2-1, with a possible D match to TRBD1 (6 bases). V lost 5 bases to trimming and J lost 14 bases, with 16 bases between them. Germline CDR1 and CDR2: SGHVS and FNYEAQ. The CDR3 totals 12 residues. The CDR3 nucleotides read TGTGCCAGCAGCCCCACCGGGACAAGGGAGTTCTTC. Translating it yields CASSPTGTREFF.

The chain joins TRBV11-2 to TRBJ2-5, with 9 bases that match TRBD2. Trimming at V came to 5 bases and at J to 2 bases, leaving 6 bases not matched to a gene. CDR3 length: 15 amino acids. CDR1 is SGHAT, CDR2 FQNNGV, per germline. This chain's CDR3 is CASSETSGYQETQYF. Written as DNA, the CDR3 is TGTGCCAGCAGCGAAACTAGCGGGTATCAAGAGACCCAGTACTTC.

The genes are TRBV14 and TRBJ1-1, with D unclear. The germline gives CDR1 SGHDN, CDR2 FVKESK. Trimming stripped 4 bases from V and 11 bases from J, with 17 bases between. The CDR3 covers 13 residues. This CDR3 is CASSLRRVGPAFF. CDR3 nucleotides: TGTGCCAGCAGCCTGCGTCGGGTGGGTCCGGCTTTCTTT. Full variable domain (outside the CDR3, taken from reference TRBV14 and TRBJ1-1): EAGVTQFPSHSVIEKGQTVTLRCDPISGHDNLYWYRRVMGKEIKFLLHFVKESKQDESGMPNNRFLAERTGGTYSTLKVQPAELEDSGVYFCASSLRRVGPAFFGQGTRLTVV.

As for this clone: The same CDR3 can be traced to other DNA sequences in this sample. The chain links TRBV27 to TRBJ1-2; 8 positions agree with TRBD1. The length of the CDR3 is 19 residues. V shed 1 base, J shed 4 bases, and the junction held 17 bases outside the gene matches. Germline V lookup: CDR1 MNHEY, CDR2 SMNVEV (reference sequence). The DNA of the CDR3 is TGTGCCAGCAGTTTATGGGGCCTGACAGGGGTCCTTGATCTCTATGGCTACACCTTC. Protein product: CASSLWGLTGVLDLYGYTF.

CDR3 in amino acids: CASRDLRRDSRRLVEQYF. In DNA form, the CDR3 reads TGCGCCAGCAGGGACCTTAGAAGGGACAGCCGACGGTTGGTCGAGCAGTACTTC. J is TRBJ2-7 and V is TRBV10-1; 7 positions match TRBD1. CDR3 size: 18 residues. V was pared by 6 bases and J by 6 bases, with 23 bases of the junction left unmatched. Per germline, CDR1 WNHNN and CDR2 SYGVQD (reference sequence).

The chain has TRBV11-3 and TRBJ2-1; D might be TRBD2 (5 bases). Germline loops: CDR1 SGHNT, CDR2 YENEEA. The CDR3 totals 18 residues. Between the trimmed V and J ends, which lost 3 bases and 4 bases, there was a span of 22 bases. Here the CDR3 DNA reads TGTGCCAGCAGCTTCATGGAGATCAGCGGAAATGGGTACAATGAGCAGTTCTTC. It codes for CASSFMEISGNGYNEQFF. The whole variable domain, remainder taken from reference TRBV11-3 and TRBJ2-1, is EAGVVQSPRYKIIEKKQPVAFWCNPISGHNTLYWYLQNLGQGPELLIRYENEEAVDDSQLPKDRFSAERLKGVDSTLKIQPAELGDSAVYLCASSFMEISGNGYNEQFFGPGTRLTVL.

V is TRBV27 and J is TRBJ2-1; D is possibly TRBD2 (7 bases). The CDR3 extends over 20 amino acids. Germline values: CDR1 MNHEY, CDR2 SMNVEV (reference sequence). The V end lost 2 bases, the J end lost 4 bases, and 27 bases lay between the germline ends. The CDR3 DNA reads TGTGCCAGCAGTTTAAAGTTAGGGTCGGTGGGGGGGCAGGGGTACAATGAGCAGTTCTTC. Protein: CASSLKLGSVGGQGYNEQFF.

This sequence joins TRBV6-1 and TRBJ2-1; 12 bases are a match to TRBD2. After removal of 2 bases from V and 7 bases from J, the junction contained 12 bases not matched to a gene. CDR1 MNHNS and CDR2 SASEGT come from the germline V gene. This CDR3 has 18 residues. CDR3: CASSEYVKTSGRRNEQFF. The CDR3 region has the DNA TGTGCCAGCAGTGAATATGTAAAGACTAGCGGGAGACGAAATGAGCAGTTCTTC.

This clone is medium-sized within its sample. This chain connects TRBV6-4 to TRBJ2-3, with 10 bases identical to TRBD2. Trimming at V came to 8 bases and at J to 4 bases, leaving 6 bases not matched to a gene. There are 14 residues in the CDR3. Germline CDR1 reads MRHNA; CDR2 reads SNTAGT. Here the CDR3 reads CASSASGGADTQYF. The DNA for the CDR3 is TGTGCCAGCTCGGCTAGCGGGGGCGCAGATACGCAGTATTTT.

This CDR3 reads CATSSGGYPYEQYF. Written as DNA, the CDR3 is TGTGCCACCAGTTCGGGGGGCTATCCCTACGAGCAGTACTTC. The chain is built from TRBV15 and TRBJ2-7; the D gene is possibly TRBD2 (7 bases). The CDR3 spans 14 residues. CDR1 LNHNV and CDR2 YYDKDF come from the germline V gene (reference sequence). V shed 6 bases and J shed 2 bases, with 14 bases lying between them.

V gene TRBV6-5 combines with J gene TRBJ2-2; TRBD1 aligns across 7 bases. Per the germline V gene, CDR1 is MNHEY and CDR2 is SVGAGI. V lost 3 bases and J lost 3; bases outside the gene matches: 7. The CDR3 length is 16 residues. In nucleotides, the CDR3 is TGTGCCAGCAGTTATTCCGACAGGGCGCACACCGGGGAGCTGTTTTTT. It yields the protein CASSYSDRAHTGELFF.

This sequence joins TRBV5-1 and TRBJ2-5; no clear D gene. The CDR3 consists of 14 residues. Per the germline V gene, CDR1 is SGHRS and CDR2 is YFSETQ. The ends were cut back, 6 bases at V and 2 bases at J, with 14 bases in the middle. The CDR3 coding sequence is TGCGCCAGCATGATTAATTTGGCACAAGAGACCCAGTACTTC. This sequence encodes CASMINLAQETQYF.

The table lists this clone with a count of one. J is TRBJ2-2 and V is TRBV12-2; TRBD2 is the table's D call and was not checked against the DNA. TRBV12-2 counts as a pseudogene. The CDR3 sequence is 16 residues long. The CDR3 region has the DNA TGTGCAAGTCGCTCCCCCCTTAGCAGAGCCACCGGGGAGCTGTTTTTT. Encoded protein: CASRSPLSRATGELFF.

This rearrangement joins TRBV6-5 to TRBJ1-1, with D perhaps TRBD1 (6 bases). Germline V gene data show CDR1 as MNHEY and CDR2 as SVGAGI. The CDR3 contains 16 residues. Trimming stripped 0 bases from V and 7 bases from J, with 18 bases between. CDR3 sequence (DNA): TGTGCCAGCAGTTACTCGGGGGGGCCCCTCCCTCATGAAGCTTTCTTT. This gives the protein CASSYSGGPLPHEAFF.

The chain carries TRBV7-6 and TRBJ1-1, with D possibly TRBD1 on 5 matching bases. CDR1 and CDR2 (germline): SGHVS, FNYEAQ. The CDR3 totals 14 residues. V was shortened by 2 bases and J by 4 bases, with 11 bases between the two germline ends. The CDR3 DNA is TGTGCCAGCAGCTTAAACGGGGGAGTCACTGAAGCTTTCTTT. This translates into CASSLNGGVTEAFF.

The chain employs TRBV10-3 and TRBJ2-1, with 10 positions matching TRBD2. After removal of 9 bases from V and 9 bases from J, the junction contained 8 bases not matched to a gene. Germline loops: CDR1 ENHRY, CDR2 SYGVKD. This CDR3 comprises 13 residues. This CDR3 reads CAMQREGRSEQFF. As DNA, the CDR3 is TGTGCCATGCAGCGGGAGGGCCGTAGTGAGCAGTTCTTC.

The chain is built from TRBV13 and TRBJ2-3; the D gene is possibly TRBD2 (6 bases). The CDR3 has 15 residues. Germline CDR1 reads PRHDT; CDR2 reads FYEKMQ (reference sequence). V was cut by 5 bases and J by 2 bases, with 14 bases left in between. Written as DNA, the CDR3 is TGTGCCAGCAGCCAACCTCGGGGGACCACAGATACGCAGTATTTT. Translation gives CASSQPRGTTDTQYF. Variable domain in full (rest from reference TRBV13 and TRBJ2-3): AAGVIQSPRHLIKEKRETATLKCYPIPRHDTVYWYQQGPGQDPQFLISFYEKMQSDKGSIPDRFSAQQFSDYHSELNMSSLELGDSALYFCASSQPRGTTDTQYFGPGTRLTVL.

V gene TRBV6-1 combines with J gene TRBJ2-1; D is unclear. The CDR3 consists of 11 residues. From germline, CDR1 is MNHNS and CDR2 SASEGT. Between the trimmed V and J ends, which lost 6 bases and 4 bases, there was a span of 4 bases. As DNA, the CDR3 is TGTGCCAGCAGGGAGTACAATGAGCAGTTCTTC. Its protein is CASREYNEQFF.

The chain uses TRBV5-6 and TRBJ2-5; D uncertain. The V and J ends lost 4 bases and 2 bases respectively, with 15 bases between them. CDR3 size: 15 residues. Germline V CDR1 and CDR2: SGHDT, YYEEEE. CDR3 DNA sequence: TGTGCCAGCAGCCTCCTACAACCAGGACAAGAGACCCAGTACTTC. Encoded protein: CASSLLQPGQETQYF.

The chain carries TRBV5-4 and TRBJ2-2; D gene uncertain. The CDR3 has 13 amino acids. V was trimmed by 4 bases and J by 5 bases, leaving 9 bases between them. Germline V lookup: CDR1 SGHNT, CDR2 YYREEE (reference sequence). The DNA of the CDR3 is TGTGCCAGCAGCCGGCTAGTGACCGGGGAGCTGTTTTTT. Protein sequence: CASSRLVTGELFF.

This clone was seen a few times. The chain's CDR3 is CASNTGPTGANVLTF. The CDR3 DNA reads as TGTGCCAGCAACACAGGGCCCACTGGGGCCAACGTCCTGACTTTC. The V call is TRBV6-1, the J call TRBJ2-6; D perhaps matches TRBD1 (6 bases). The ends were cut back, 7 bases at V and 2 bases at J, with 12 bases in the middle. The CDR3 has 15 residues. Germline lookup yields CDR1 MNHNS and CDR2 SASEGT.

This chain connects TRBV5-1 to TRBJ1-1; TRBD1 matches 7 bases. The CDR3 runs to 16 residues. Per germline, CDR1 SGHRS and CDR2 YFSETQ. With 4 bases clipped from V and 2 bases from J, the junction kept 11 bases outside the gene matches. Here the CDR3 DNA reads TGCGCCAGCAGCCTGGAGACAGGGATGGGAAACACTGAAGCTTTCTTT. As protein: CASSLETGMGNTEAFF.

J is TRBJ2-3 and V is TRBV7-2, with 7 bases lining up with TRBD2. The CDR3 is 16 residues long. Germline CDR1 and CDR2: SGHTA and FQGNSA. V was pared by 1 base and J by 2 bases, with 6 bases of the junction left unmatched. The DNA of the CDR3 is TGTGCCAGCAGCTTAGGGCGGGAGTACCACACAGATACGCAGTATTTT. Its protein is CASSLGREYHTDTQYF. Full variable domain (remainder filled in from reference TRBV7-2 and TRBJ2-3): GAGVSQSPSNKVTEKGKDVELRCDPISGHTALYWYRQSLGQGLEFLIYFQGNSAPDKSGLPSDRFSAERTGGSVSTLTIQRTQQEDSAVYLCASSLGREYHTDTQYFGPGTRLTVL.

The chain links TRBV11-3 to TRBJ2-1, with TRBD2 identical over 8 bases. The CDR3 has 15 amino acids. The V segment lost 6 bases and the J segment 4 bases; nucleotides outside the gene matches: 8. The germline gives CDR1 SGHNT, CDR2 YENEEA. The CDR3 DNA follows: TGTGCCAGCAGACGTAGCGGGGAAAAATACAATGAGCAGTTCTTC. Its protein is CASRRSGEKYNEQFF.

The chain recombines TRBV5-8 with TRBJ2-2, with D perhaps matching TRBD1 (6 bases). V gave up 4 bases and J gave up 6 bases, with 16 bases separating them. The CDR3 loop spans 15 amino acids. Germline CDR1 reads SGHTS; CDR2 reads YDEGEE. CDR3 nucleotide sequence: TGTGCCAGCAGCCAACAGGGTCTCAAGGCCGGGGAGCTGTTTTTT. The encoded protein is CASSQQGLKAGELFF.

Here the CDR3 DNA reads TGTGCCAGCAGTTCAGGACAGTTCACTAACTATGGCTACACCTTC. Protein product: CASSSGQFTNYGYTF. This rearrangement joins TRBV27 to TRBJ1-2, with D perhaps TRBD1 (6 bases). The CDR3 is made up of 15 amino acids. Germline loops: CDR1 MNHEY, CDR2 SMNVEV (reference sequence). V lost 4 bases and J lost 0, with 12 bases in between.

V usage is TRBV21-1 and J usage is TRBJ2-3; no check of the table's D call, TRBD2, against the DNA was made. TRBV21-1 represents a pseudogene. The CDR3 consists of 17 residues. The CDR3: CASSKGWGGASTDTQYF. CDR3 bases: TGTGCCAGCAGCAAGGGGTGGGGGGGGGCTAGCACAGATACGCAGTATTTT.